This T cell receptor (beta chain) came from a study of beta chain features in type 1 diabetes (dated by TCRdb to about 2018). General notes on the study: Mean age, gender distribution, total cell number and subset yield did not differ between patients and healthy donors. Across all samples, approximately 98,000,000 sorted cells were examined, and cell number per subset correlated strongly with RNA yield. The study compared the TCRB repertoires of sorted circulating CD4+ T cell subsets in recently diagnosed type 1 diabetes patients with those in matched healthy donors. Regulatory and stem cell-like memory subsets were obtained from only 8 patients and roughly 8 healthy donors, while naive and central memory subsets were obtained from all 30 or so donors.

The table lists this clone with a few counts. The target of this receptor is not known. No clone much larger than this one lies a single base away; base qualities are absent. All of the isolated RNA was reverse transcribed with the High Capacity cDNA Reverse Transcription Kit, so expressed TCRB transcripts were sequenced. Naive, central memory and regulatory T cell samples underwent deep immunoSEQ sequencing, averaging about 3.57 million total reads per sample. After sorted cells were lysed in RLT buffer, RNA was extracted with DNase-treated RNeasy Micro or Mini kits, with the choice depending on cell number. To prevent cross-contamination, every cell subset was processed on its own, while patient and healthy donor samples were processed together. Using the immunoSEQ multiplex PCR, TCRB sequences were amplified from cDNA into 87-bp fragments spanning the CDR3 region. The amplicons were sequenced using the Illumina HiSeq platform. The original methods were these. PCR bias was computationally corrected using synthetic template baselines, reads within Hamming distance 2 were collapsed, and singletons that could not be merged were discarded. Reads were aligned against IMGT so that V, D and J genes, CDR3 length and insertions or deletions at six rearrangement sites could be assigned. Within each subset, clonotype counts were normalized to sorted cell number, and only after that were true diversity and Gini coefficients computed with the tcR R package. The overlap coefficient, calculated on TCRB nucleotide sequences, was used to quantify repertoire sharing. Out-of-frame TCRB sequences from naive cells were analyzed as a proxy for the pre-selection repertoire. Entries here come from immuneACCESS through TCRdb and include only in-frame sequences with V and J called. Some clones fail to appear in such tables; in the studies checked, an unresolved V gene covers under half of the shortfall, and the cause of the remainder is unknown. That table furnishes V, J and clone size, whereas the DNA furnished D and trimming. This sample is represented by around 330,000 clones; 8% to 13% of them were singletons. Together, the top ten hold 0.015% to 0.02% of the sample.

The CDR3 contains 15 residues, cysteine and phenylalanine counted. Only the CDR3 part of the read is kept: 45 bases, read in frame from the first base. For this chain, trimming is 4 bases at the V end and 4 bases at the J end, and the number of junction bases without a gene match is 9. The germline V gene gives CDR1 as SGDLS and CDR2 as YYNGEE. What the research found in general, with its limitations: Because the HLA sub-analyses included only small numbers of individuals, any influence of HLA type on TCRB rearrangement was left unresolved. The naive, central memory and regulatory TCRB repertoires appeared to resemble one another more closely among patients than among healthy donors. At VDJ recombination sites, patients with type 1 diabetes made fewer insertions and deleted more nucleotides, a pattern implying thymic rearrangement abnormalities. Shorter templates might be favored by PCR, yet because patient and control samples were amplified and corrected together, any such skew would affect both groups equally. Sequencing cDNA rather than genomic DNA could over-represent highly expressing activated cells, although activation and CD3 levels did not differ between groups. In all four CD4+ subsets, TCRB CDR3 length was moderately but significantly shorter in type 1 diabetes patients.

From each donor, a single peripheral blood sample of about 116 mL on average was drawn into heparinised tubes. A BD FACSAria II was used to sort naive, central memory, regulatory and stem cell-like memory CD4+ T cells with a panel that included CD45RO, CCR7, CD25, CD127, CD95 and CD27. All sorted populations exceeded 98% purity. PBMCs were isolated immediately by Lymphoprep density gradient centrifugation and stained directly without culture. Samples were stained and sorted in pairs, with one healthy donor and one patient per experiment, so that batch effects were minimized. Sequenced input: naive CD4+ T cells from blood. In the paper's terms, the cell subset or site label means: true naive CD4+ T cells. This clonotype originated in a woman aged 25-40 years in good health. The V and J genes are TRBV9 and TRBJ2-7; 9 bases in the junction line up with TRBD2. The bases are TGTGCCAGCAGCTTCCGAGCGGGAGGCTCTTACGAGCAGTACTTC. This translates into CASSFRAGGSYEQYF.